This TCR beta chain was found in a study of T cell changes during pregnancy in multiple sclerosis. Only in-frame clones appear in the TCRdb table, and some are missing; sequencing was by immunoSEQ multiplex PCR. The data hold over 50,000 clones, with 91% observed a single time. Germline-derived CDR1 and CDR2 are LGHNA and YSLEER. The V and J ends lost 0 bases and 5 bases respectively, with 13 bases between them. This CDR3 spans 15 amino acids. V and J are TRBV4-3 and TRBJ1-2; D might be TRBD1 (5 bases). The receptor comes from a female donor in good health, enrolled as a control in a pregnancy study. Sequenced material: peripheral blood, taken in the third trimester of pregnancy. The chain's CDR3 is CASSQDTGDPYGYTF. DNA for the CDR3: TGCGCCAGCAGCCAAGATACAGGAGACCCATATGGCTACACCTTC.